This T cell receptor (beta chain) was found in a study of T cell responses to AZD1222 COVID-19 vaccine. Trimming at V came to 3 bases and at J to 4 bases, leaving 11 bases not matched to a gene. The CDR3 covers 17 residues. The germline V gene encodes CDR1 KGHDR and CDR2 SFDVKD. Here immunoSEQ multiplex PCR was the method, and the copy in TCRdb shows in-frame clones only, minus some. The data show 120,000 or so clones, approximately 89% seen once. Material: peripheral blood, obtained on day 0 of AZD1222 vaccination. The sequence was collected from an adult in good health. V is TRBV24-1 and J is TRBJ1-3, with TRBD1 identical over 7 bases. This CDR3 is CATSDPRDRTAGNTIYF. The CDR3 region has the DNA TGTGCCACCAGTGATCCCCGGGACAGAACGGCAGGAAACACCATATATTTT.